The T cell receptor (beta chain) under discussion was sequenced for a study of blood T cell repertoires in COVID-19. As for the study in general: There were acute and convalescent COVID-19 samples, and they came from the United States, Italy and Spain. Nucleic acid was either cDNA or gDNA, and it came from T cells, B-cell-depleted T cells, or PBMCs.

Seattle patients were enrolled while actively infected and followed longitudinally. Measured with immunoSEQ multiplex PCR; TCRdb has only the in-frame clones, and not every one. The sample contains tens of thousands of clones, 89% of which appear only once. The sequence came from a man aged 55 to 70 with COVID-19, enrolled during active disease. The sample was peripheral blood.

The CDR3 protein is CASSSTGAISGNTIYF. The CDR3 DNA reads as TGCGCCAGCAGCTCGACAGGGGCGATCTCTGGAAACACCATATATTTT. This chain joins TRBV5-1 and TRBJ1-3; 8 bases fit TRBD1. Germline CDR1 reads SGHRS; CDR2 reads YFSETQ. V trimming: 3 bases; J trimming: 0 bases; junction bases outside the gene matches: 5. The CDR3 has 16 amino acids.